This TCR beta chain was recovered during a study of blood T cell repertoires in COVID-19. Authors' data handling: It was from reference gene primer amplification that nucleated cell counts were estimated. The data were produced by immunoSEQ multiplex PCR, yet TCRdb's version contains in-frame clones alone and is incomplete. That table furnishes V, J and clone size, whereas the DNA furnished D and trimming. The data hold around 200,000 clones, with more than 70% observed a single time. The CDR3 length is 14 residues. With V trimmed by 4 bases and J by 2 bases, 2 bases remained unmatched. CDR1 is SGHDT, CDR2 YYEEEE, per germline.

The specimen sequenced was peripheral blood. The chain is built from TRBV5-6 and TRBJ1-2, with TRBD1 matching over 10 bases. This sequence was found in a woman between 45 and 60 years old with acute or convalescent COVID-19. CDR3 loop: CASSPDRGNYGYTF. The CDR3 DNA sequence: TGTGCCAGCAGCCCGGACAGGGGGAACTATGGCTACACCTTC.